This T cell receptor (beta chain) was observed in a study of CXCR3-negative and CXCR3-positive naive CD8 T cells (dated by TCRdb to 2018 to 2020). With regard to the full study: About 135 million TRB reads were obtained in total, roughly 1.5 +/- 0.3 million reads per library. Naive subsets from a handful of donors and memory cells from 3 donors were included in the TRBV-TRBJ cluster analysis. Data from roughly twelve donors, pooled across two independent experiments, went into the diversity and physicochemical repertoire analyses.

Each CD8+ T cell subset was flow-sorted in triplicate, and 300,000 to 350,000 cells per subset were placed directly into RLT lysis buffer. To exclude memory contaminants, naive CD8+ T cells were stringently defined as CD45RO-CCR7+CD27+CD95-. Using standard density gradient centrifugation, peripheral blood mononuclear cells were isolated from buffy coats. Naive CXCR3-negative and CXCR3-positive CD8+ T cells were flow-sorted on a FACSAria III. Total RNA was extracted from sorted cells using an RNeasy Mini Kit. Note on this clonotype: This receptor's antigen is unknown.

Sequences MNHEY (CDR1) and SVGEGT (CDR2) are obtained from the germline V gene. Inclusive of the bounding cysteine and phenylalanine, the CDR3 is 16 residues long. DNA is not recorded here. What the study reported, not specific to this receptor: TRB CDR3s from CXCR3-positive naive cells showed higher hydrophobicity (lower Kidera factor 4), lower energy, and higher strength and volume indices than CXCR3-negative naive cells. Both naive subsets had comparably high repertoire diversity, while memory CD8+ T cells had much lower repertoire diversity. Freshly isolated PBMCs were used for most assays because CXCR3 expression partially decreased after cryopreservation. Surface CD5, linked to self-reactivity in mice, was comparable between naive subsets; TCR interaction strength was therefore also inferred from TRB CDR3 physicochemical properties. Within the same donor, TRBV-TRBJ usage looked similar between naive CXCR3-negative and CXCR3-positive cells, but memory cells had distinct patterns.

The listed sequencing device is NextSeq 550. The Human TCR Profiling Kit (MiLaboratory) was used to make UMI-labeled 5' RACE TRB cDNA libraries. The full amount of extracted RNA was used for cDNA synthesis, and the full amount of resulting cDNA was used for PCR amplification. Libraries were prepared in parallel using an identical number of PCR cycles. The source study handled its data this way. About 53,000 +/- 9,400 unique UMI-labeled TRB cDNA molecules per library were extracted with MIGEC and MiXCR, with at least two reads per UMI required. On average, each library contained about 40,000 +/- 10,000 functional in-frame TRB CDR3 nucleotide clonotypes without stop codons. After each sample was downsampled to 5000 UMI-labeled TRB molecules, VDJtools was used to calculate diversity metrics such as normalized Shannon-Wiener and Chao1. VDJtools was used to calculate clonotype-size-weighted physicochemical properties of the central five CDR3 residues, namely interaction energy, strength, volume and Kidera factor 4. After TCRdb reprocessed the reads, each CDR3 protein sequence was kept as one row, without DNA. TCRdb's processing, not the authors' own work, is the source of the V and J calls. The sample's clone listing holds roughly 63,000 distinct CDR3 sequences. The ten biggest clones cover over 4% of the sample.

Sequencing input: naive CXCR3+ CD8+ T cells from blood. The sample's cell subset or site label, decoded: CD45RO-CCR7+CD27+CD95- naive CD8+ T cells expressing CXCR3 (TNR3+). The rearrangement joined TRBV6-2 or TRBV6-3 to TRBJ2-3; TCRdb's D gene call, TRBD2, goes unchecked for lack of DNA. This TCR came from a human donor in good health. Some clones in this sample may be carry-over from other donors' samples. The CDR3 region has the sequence CASRGLAGAFTDTQYF.